Listed here are 5 T cell receptor beta chains from one sample, sequenced in a study of molecular identifiers for immune sequencing clone quantification. TCRdb re-analysed the PCR reads in MiXCR, keeping a single row per CDR3 protein. The table includes roughly 630,000 distinct CDR3 sequences, around 25% detected once. The sequencing input was naive CD8+ T cells from blood, with Jurkat cell RNA spiked in. Subset meaning: FACS-sorted CD8+CD4-CCR7+CD45RA+ naive T cells. The receptors were sampled from a human donor in good health. Some libraries in this study had Jurkat cell RNA spiked in.

The chain joins TRBV20-1 to TRBJ2-7; weak D call: TRBD1 (5 bases). Trimming took off 2 bases at V and 1 base at J, with 9 bases between the two ends. The CDR3 contains 13 residues. Germline assignment: CDR1 DFQATT and CDR2 SNEGSKA (reference sequence). Here the CDR3 reads CSARFDSSYEQYF. CDR3 bases: TGCAGTGCTAGATTCGACAGTTCCTACGAGCAGTACTTC.

The rearrangement links TRBV6-2 or TRBV6-3 to TRBJ2-5, with a possible D match to TRBD1 (7 bases). Germline loops: CDR1 MNHEY, CDR2 SVGEGT. CDR3 length: 13 residues. With 8 bases removed from V and 5 bases from J, the gap between germline ends came to 15 bases. Written as DNA, the CDR3 is TGTGCCAGCGCGACAGGGACTTGGGAGACCCAGTACTTC. It encodes CASATGTWETQYF.

V gene TRBV10-3 combines with J gene TRBJ2-7; TRBD2 aligns across 8 bases. V gave up 8 bases and J gave up 0 bases; unmatched junction bases: 12. Germline lookup yields CDR1 ENHRY and CDR2 SYGVKD. This CDR3 has 16 amino acids. The CDR3 sequence is CAIHPGRGGDSYEQYF. The CDR3 DNA sequence: TGTGCCATCCACCCAGGTCGGGGGGGGGACTCCTACGAGCAGTACTTC.

There are many counts of this clonotype. This chain uses TRBV6-2 or TRBV6-3 with TRBJ2-7; D gene unclear. This CDR3 contains 13 residues. Per germline, CDR1 MNHEY and CDR2 SVGEGT. Between the trimmed V and J ends, which lost 0 bases and 4 bases, there was a span of 7 bases. The CDR3 here is CASSYSNSYEQYF. The CDR3 DNA reads TGTGCCAGCAGTTACTCGAATAGTTACGAGCAGTACTTC.

As to this clonotype: A junction boundary mismatches the germline segment, possibly from a read error. V usage is TRBV5-6 and J usage is TRBJ2-7; either TRBD1 or TRBD2 may supply D (5 bases each). This CDR3 has 13 residues. In germline, CDR1 is SGHDT, CDR2 YYEEEE. The CDR3 DNA is TGTGCCAGCAACTTCCCCCGGATGGGGGTGTCTCGCTTC. It yields the protein CASNFPRMGVSRF. Complete variable domain (other parts from reference TRBV5-6 and TRBJ2-7): DAGVTQSPTHLIKTRGQQVTLRCSPKSGHDTVSWYQQALGQGPQFIFQYYEEEERQRGNFPDRFSGHQFPNYSSELNVNALLLGDSALYLCASNFPRMGVSRFGPGTRLTVT.